This entry describes one T cell receptor (beta chain). The antigen it binds to is not known. Within one base of it there is no much larger clone, and no base qualities were kept. Each collaborating institution followed its own protocols to collect whole blood in K2EDTA tubes. For TCRbeta analysis, collaborator samples were shipped as frozen whole blood, as isolated PBMCs, or as DNA extracted from either sample type. TCRbeta CDR3 regions were amplified from genomic DNA using the immunoSEQ Assay, a bias-controlled multiplex PCR. Per the source publication's procedure: Within the assay, amplification of reference gene primers was used to estimate how many nucleated cells each sample contained. Sequence reads were collapsed and filtered to measure the absolute abundance of every unique TCRbeta CDR3 rearrangement. For each sample, productive Simpson clonality was calculated as the square root of Simpson's diversity index across productive rearrangements. In TCRdb, the immuneACCESS table is reduced to in-frame sequences with V and J assigned. These tables do not hold every clone; where another copy was compared, an unresolved V gene accounts for under half, and the others remain unexplained. Clone size and the V and J calls come from that table; the DNA yielded D and trimming. This sample lists some 6,100 clones; roughly four fifths were detected once. The top ten hold roughly 8.2% of the sample.

The sample originates from a study of blood T cell repertoires in COVID-19 (dated by TCRdb to the early 2020s). Looking at the study overall: Samples covering the acute and convalescent phases of COVID-19 were provided by collaborators in the United States, Italy and Spain. The repertoires were released in a freely available public database meant as a resource for research on the immune response to SARS-CoV-2. Where available, HLA class I and class II types were obtained from metadata supplied by the sample provider rather than from assay-based typing. Deeply sampled blood TCRbeta repertoires from subjects exposed to, actively infected with, or recovered from COVID-19 were included in the dataset. The sample metadata nearly always contained a de-identified subject ID, COVID-19 status, age in years and sex. The material from the prospective study consisted of cDNA or gDNA derived from T cells, B-cell-depleted T cells, or PBMCs. Samples came from the ongoing ImmuneRACE study (first 160 participants) plus 1,254 subjects from 6 global collaborators.

In the germline V gene (reference sequence), CDR1 corresponds to LNHDA and CDR2 to SQIVND. The CDR3 spans 15 residues, from the cysteine through the phenylalanine. The CDR3 DNA has 45 bases and is translated from base 1. Trimming leaves V shorter by 4 bases and J shorter by 2 bases, with the junction holding 7 bases beyond the gene matches. Overall study outcomes, separate from this receptor: The quantity of clinical and demographic metadata differed by source and by participant and was supplied without curation.

Sequenced input: peripheral blood. The chain was built from TRBV19 and TRBJ1-1; a stretch of 7 junction bases matches TRBD1. This receptor was identified in a human donor with active COVID-19. The donor label of this sample is uncertain. The CDR3 sequence is CASSTNYRGNTEAFF. The nucleotide sequence reads TGTGCCAGTAGTACAAACTACAGGGGAAACACTGAAGCTTTCTTT.